Listed here are 29 T cell receptor beta chains from one sample, sequenced in a study of cytomegalovirus exposure and HLA in healthy donors. It was with 60 Vbeta and 13 Jbeta primers that the PCR ran. Some clones are missing from TCRdb's copy, which holds only in-frame ones; the method was immunoSEQ multiplex PCR. In the table there are over 90,000 clones, around 79% of which are singletons. Sequencing was carried out using PBMCs. The receptors were gathered from a woman aged 70-85 years in good health and CMV-seropositive.

This clone was picked up one time. The rearrangement joins TRBV7-8 to TRBJ2-2; D may be TRBD2 (5 bases). Germline V gene sequence: CDR1 SGHVS, CDR2 FQNEAQ. The CDR3 contains 15 residues. V was clipped by 4 bases and J by 4 bases, with 13 bases between them. The CDR3 bases are TGTGCCAGCAGCTCCGCGGCGGCGGGCACCGGGGAGCTGTTTTTT. Protein product: CASSSAAAGTGELFF.

The chain employs TRBV2 and TRBJ1-1, with 7 bases matching TRBD1. The CDR3 loop spans 14 amino acids. The germline gives CDR1 SNHLY, CDR2 FYNNEI. J lost 3 bases, V lost 5 bases, and 6 bases had no gene match. The CDR3 coding sequence is TGTGCCAGCAGTCAACAGGGGCGGGACACTGAAGCTTTCTTT. Its translation is CASSQQGRDTEAFF.

With regard to this clone: Other DNA sequences in this specimen translate into the identical CDR3. The J gene is TRBJ1-5, the V gene TRBV5-6; unclear D gene. The CDR3 contains 15 residues. Trimming took 0 bases from V and 0 from J, leaving 7 bases between them. Germline V gene lookup returns CDR1 SGHDT and CDR2 YYEEEE. The CDR3 loop is CASSLAGGSNQPQHF. The CDR3 nucleotides read TGTGCCAGCAGCTTGGCTGGAGGTAGCAATCAGCCCCAGCATTTT.

This clone was observed a single time. The chain employs TRBV7-9 and TRBJ2-5, with D unclear. Trimming removed 1 base at V and 1 base at J, with 7 bases between. The CDR3 runs to 14 residues. Per germline, CDR1 SEHNR and CDR2 FQNEAQ (reference sequence). In DNA form, the CDR3 reads TGTGCCAGCAGCTTAGTTGGCAGCCAAGAGACCCAGTACTTC. This translates into CASSLVGSQETQYF.

The chain is built from TRBV7-9 and TRBJ2-7; D gene ambiguous. V lost 5 bases and J 1 base, leaving 21 bases between the germline ends. CDR1 and CDR2 (germline): SEHNR, FQNEAQ (reference sequence). This CDR3 comprises 17 residues. The CDR3 loop reads CASSKRASGVASYEQYF. CDR3 coding DNA: TGTGCCAGCAGCAAACGTGCATCAGGTGTTGCATCCTACGAGCAGTACTTC.

The CDR3 spells CASSQGLLPYEQYF. The DNA for the CDR3 is TGTGCCAGCAGCCAAGGACTCCTCCCCTACGAGCAGTACTTC. The chain recombines TRBV13 with TRBJ2-5; a weak D match, TRBD2 (5 bases). The end of the DNA is better explained by TRBJ2-7, so the J call may be wrong. Germline CDR1 PRHDT, CDR2 FYEKMQ (reference sequence). The CDR3 has 14 amino acids.

This clone was picked up one time. V gene TRBV6-6 combines with J gene TRBJ2-7; possibly TRBD1 for D (5 bases). CDR3 length: 13 amino acids. V was trimmed by 7 bases and J by 4 bases, leaving 14 bases between them. Germline lookup yields CDR1 MNHNY and CDR2 SVGAGI (reference sequence). In nucleotides, the CDR3 is TGTGCCAGCACCCCCGCAGGGTCTTACGAGCAGTACTTC. Residues: CASTPAGSYEQYF.

The CDR3 protein is CASSQQGDTEAFF. In DNA form, the CDR3 reads TGTGCCAGCAGTCAGCAGGGGGACACTGAAGCTTTCTTT. The chain links TRBV27 to TRBJ1-1; TRBD1 matches at 7 bases. Germline CDR1 MNHEY, CDR2 SMNVEV (reference sequence). The V segment lost 5 bases and the J segment 3 bases; nucleotides outside the gene matches: 3. The CDR3 extends over 13 amino acids.

The chain uses TRBV7-8 and TRBJ2-3, with TRBD2 identical over 7 bases. J gave up 2 bases and V 8 bases, and 7 bases lay outside the gene matches. This CDR3 has 14 amino acids. CDR1 is SGHVS and CDR2 is FQNEAQ in the germline V gene. CDR3 sequence (DNA): TGTGCCAGCGTCAAGCGGGAATCCACAGATACGCAGTATTTT. This gives the protein CASVKRESTDTQYF.

The chain combines TRBV28 with TRBJ1-4; D ambiguous. This CDR3 spans 15 amino acids. The V end lost 1 base, the J end lost 5 bases, and 11 bases lay between the germline ends. Per the germline V gene, CDR1 is MDHEN and CDR2 is SYDVKM. The CDR3 nucleotides read TGTGCCAGCAGTTTATTAGACATCCCCAATGAAAAACTGTTTTTT. It yields the protein CASSLLDIPNEKLFF.

The chain recombines TRBV30 with TRBJ1-4, with 12 bases aligning to TRBD1. V dropped 4 bases and J dropped 8; count of bases not matched to a gene: 8. Germline CDR1 and CDR2: GTSNPN and SVGIG (reference sequence). The CDR3 loop spans 15 amino acids. The CDR3 spells CAWMAGTGGAEKLFF. Here the CDR3 DNA reads TGTGCCTGGATGGCCGGGACAGGGGGCGCGGAAAAACTGTTTTTT. Filled out from reference TRBV30 and TRBJ1-4, the complete variable domain reads SQTIHQWPATLVQPVGSPLSLECTVEGTSNPNLYWYRQAAGRGLQLLFYSVGIGQISSEVPQNLSASRPQDRQFILSSKKLLLSDSGFYLCAWMAGTGGAEKLFFGSGTQLSVL.

As for this clone: One junction end disagrees with the germline gene, perhaps due to a read error. The CDR3 DNA reads TGTGCTAGCAGCCCAGAGGTGTACCAAGAGACCCAGTACTTC. Translated, it gives CASSPEVYQETQYF. The chain joins TRBV7-7 to TRBJ2-5; D is unclear. The germline V gene has CDR1 SSHAT and CDR2 FNYEAQ (reference sequence). This CDR3 contains 14 residues.

The gene calls are TRBV7-6 and TRBJ2-7; TRBD1 agrees at 9 bases. J lost 2 bases, V lost 1 base, and 6 bases had no gene match. CDR1 and CDR2 from the germline V gene are SGHVS and FNYEAQ. CDR3 length equals 16 residues. The CDR3, as DNA: TGTGCCAGCAGCTTAGATCCCGGACAGGGGACCTACGAGCAGTACTTC. The encoded protein is CASSLDPGQGTYEQYF.

This clone was counted once. The CDR3 DNA follows: TGTGCCAGCAGCTTAGTACTCGGAGCGAAAATAAGCACAGATACGCAGTATTTT. This encodes CASSLVLGAKISTDTQYF. This sequence joins TRBV11-2 and TRBJ2-3; D unresolved. Germline-derived CDR1 and CDR2 are SGHAT and FQNNGV. The V end lost 1 base, the J end lost 0 bases, and 17 bases lay between the germline ends. The CDR3 length is 18 residues.

For this clone: This specimen includes other DNA sequences encoding the same CDR3. J is TRBJ2-7 and V is TRBV28; D is possibly TRBD1 (7 bases). The CDR3 consists of 15 residues. Per germline, CDR1 MDHEN and CDR2 SYDVKM. Trimming removed 6 bases from V and 3 bases from J, with 18 bases in between. In DNA, the CDR3 is TGTGCCAGCAGAGGGATGGGGCAGGGGGGCTACGAGCAGTACTTC. The encoded protein is CASRGMGQGGYEQYF.

This clone has just a few counts. V usage is TRBV19 and J usage is TRBJ1-1; no clear D. Trimming stripped 7 bases from V and 5 bases from J, with 8 bases between. The CDR3 runs to 11 residues. Germline V gene data show CDR1 as LNHDA and CDR2 as SQIVND (reference sequence). Written as DNA, the CDR3 is TGTGCCAGTAAGGAGTGGACTGAAGCTTTCTTT. Its translation is CASKEWTEAFF.

The chain joins TRBV9 to TRBJ1-1; D is perhaps TRBD1 (5 bases). CDR3 length: 17 amino acids. Germline values: CDR1 SGDLS, CDR2 YYNGEE. V was pared by 3 bases and J by 0 bases, with 18 bases between. CDR3 in amino acids: CASSANRQLSMNTEAFF. CDR3 DNA sequence: TGTGCCAGCAGCGCGAACAGACAGTTGAGTATGAACACTGAAGCTTTCTTT.

The chain links TRBV15 to TRBJ2-7; D might be TRBD2 (5 bases). The V and J ends lost 1 base and 4 bases respectively, with 8 bases between them. Germline V gene sequence: CDR1 LNHNV, CDR2 YYDKDF (reference sequence). The CDR3 totals 13 residues. The CDR3 DNA sequence: TGTGCCACCAGCAGAGGCAGGACTTACGAGCAGTACTTC. It is translated as CATSRGRTYEQYF.

The J gene is TRBJ2-6, the V gene TRBV11-1; no reliable D call. Germline CDR1 reads SGHAT; CDR2 reads FQDESV (reference sequence). The length of the CDR3 is 15 residues. The V end was cut by 3 bases, the J end by 4 bases, with 10 bases between. CDR3 nucleotide sequence: TGTGCCAGCAGCTTCCGGAGTGCGGGGGCCAACGTCCTGACTTTC. The encoded protein is CASSFRSAGANVLTF.

This clone was detected once. This chain connects TRBV29-1 to TRBJ2-3; D possibly corresponds to TRBD1 (6 bases). Germline-derived CDR1 and CDR2 are SQVTM and ANQGSEA. V lost 7 bases, J lost 5 bases, and 19 bases lay in between. This CDR3 has 14 residues. Here the CDR3 reads CSAKGDGLKDTQYF. The CDR3 DNA is TGCAGCGCAAAGGGGGACGGACTCAAAGATACGCAGTATTTT.

CDR3 nucleotides: TGTGCCAGCAGCCAAGAGCACAGGGGGCTCAATGAGCAGTTCTTC. Its translation: CASSQEHRGLNEQFF. This chain connects TRBV4-2 to TRBJ2-1, with TRBD1 matching 9 bases. The germline CDR1 and CDR2 sequences are LGHNA and YNFKEQ. V lost 0 bases and J lost 6; bases outside the gene matches: 3. The CDR3 has 15 residues.

The chain couples TRBV2 to TRBJ2-6; 9 nucleotides match TRBD1. The CDR3 runs to 15 residues. CDR1 and CDR2 from the germline V gene are SNHLY and FYNNEI. The V gene end was trimmed by 5 bases and the J gene end by 2 bases; junction bases not matched to a gene: 1. Here the CDR3 DNA reads TGTGCCAGCAGTACAGGGGGCGCTGGGGCCAACGTCCTGACTTTC. It codes for CASSTGGAGANVLTF.

The chain has TRBV7-6 and TRBJ2-1, with 8 bases lining up with TRBD2. V lost 1 base to trimming and J lost 7 bases; unmatched junction nucleotides: 3. This CDR3 has 14 residues. Germline loops: CDR1 SGHVS, CDR2 FNYEAQ. CDR3 loop: CASSLVGTRNEQFF. The CDR3 coding sequence is TGTGCCAGCAGCTTAGTTGGGACTAGAAATGAGCAGTTCTTC.

Regarding this clone: Within the sample, other DNA sequences also encode this same CDR3. V usage is TRBV2 and J usage is TRBJ2-6; no reliable D call. This CDR3 contains 14 residues. Germline lookup yields CDR1 SNHLY and CDR2 FYNNEI. V lost 2 bases, J lost 0 bases, and 2 bases lay in between. The CDR3 loop is CASSERSGANVLTF. The CDR3 coding sequence is TGTGCCAGCAGTGAACGCTCTGGGGCCAACGTCCTGACTTTC. The full variable domain, its missing parts supplied by reference TRBV2 and TRBJ2-6, is EPEVTQTPSHQVTQMGQEVILRCVPISNHLYFYWYRQILGQKVEFLVSFYNNEISEKSEIFDDQFSVERPDGSNFTLKIRSTKLEDSAMYFCASSERSGANVLTFGAGSRLTVL.

V and J are TRBV11-3 and TRBJ1-3; D gene unclear. From germline, CDR1 is SGHNT and CDR2 YENEEA. CDR3 length: 13 amino acids. The V gene lost 3 bases and the J gene lost 0 bases, with 3 bases spanning the gap. CDR3 DNA sequence: TGTGCCAGCAGCTTGTACTCTGGAAACACCATATATTTT. It codes for CASSLYSGNTIYF.

This clone was detected only once. The chain links TRBV7-8 to TRBJ1-1; D not certain. Germline-derived CDR1 and CDR2 are SGHVS and FQNEAQ. This CDR3 is 17 amino acids long. The germline V and J ends were trimmed by 5 bases and 1 base, with 20 bases remaining between them. CDR3 coding DNA: TGTGCCAGCAGCCTTATCCCTGGGCGACCTTCGAACACTGAAGCTTTCTTT. Translating gives CASSLIPGRPSNTEAFF.

This clone was detected once. The gene calls are TRBV5-1 and TRBJ2-5; D unresolved. Germline lookup yields CDR1 SGHRS and CDR2 YFSETQ. This CDR3 has 15 amino acids. The V end was cut by 4 bases, the J end by 1 base, with 14 bases between. The CDR3 nucleotides are TGCGCCAGCAGCCCCACTCGAAGAAGCCAAGAGACCCAGTACTTC. Amino acids: CASSPTRRSQETQYF.

The chain employs TRBV6-5 and TRBJ1-4; D uncertain. Germline lookup yields CDR1 MNHEY and CDR2 SVGAGI. Trimming removed 5 bases from V and 6 bases from J, with 7 bases in between. The CDR3 is 12 residues long. Written as DNA, the CDR3 is TGTGCCAGCAGTAATCCAGATGAAAAACTGTTTTTT. Encoded protein: CASSNPDEKLFF.

This clone was detected a few times. V gene TRBV19 combines with J gene TRBJ2-3; TRBD1 is a possible D gene (6 bases). CDR1 and CDR2 from the germline V gene are LNHDA and SQIVND (reference sequence). The CDR3 consists of 13 residues. V lost 5 bases and J lost 2, with 8 bases in between. CDR3 protein: CASSGQLTDTQYF. The CDR3 region has the DNA TGTGCCAGTAGTGGACAGCTCACAGATACGCAGTATTTT. Full variable domain (remainder filled in from reference TRBV19 and TRBJ2-3): DGGITQSPKYLFRKEGQNVTLSCEQNLNHDAMYWYRQDPGQGLRLIYYSQIVNDFQKGDIAEGYSVSREKKESFPLTVTSAQKNPTAFYLCASSGQLTDTQYFGPGTRLTVL.